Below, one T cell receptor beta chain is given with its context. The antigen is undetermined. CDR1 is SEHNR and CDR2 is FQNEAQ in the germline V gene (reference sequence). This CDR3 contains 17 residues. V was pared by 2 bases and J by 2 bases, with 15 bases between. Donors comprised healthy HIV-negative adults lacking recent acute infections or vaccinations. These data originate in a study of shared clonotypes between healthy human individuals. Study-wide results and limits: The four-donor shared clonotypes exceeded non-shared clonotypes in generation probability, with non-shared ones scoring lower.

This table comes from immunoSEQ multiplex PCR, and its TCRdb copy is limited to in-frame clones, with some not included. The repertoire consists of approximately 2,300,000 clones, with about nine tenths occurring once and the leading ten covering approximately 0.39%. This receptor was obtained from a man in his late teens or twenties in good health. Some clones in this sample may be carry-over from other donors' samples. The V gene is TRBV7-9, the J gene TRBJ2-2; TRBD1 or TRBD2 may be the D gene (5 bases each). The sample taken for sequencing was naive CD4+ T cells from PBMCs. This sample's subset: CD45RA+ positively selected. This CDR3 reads CASSLPGPGRNTGELFF. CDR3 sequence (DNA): TGTGCCAGCAGCTTACCCGGGCCAGGGAGAAACACCGGGGAGCTGTTTTTT.